The sequence of this T cell receptor (beta chain) was determined in a study of blood T cell repertoires in COVID-19. Produced via immunoSEQ multiplex PCR; TCRdb's table is partial and in-frame only. Seen here are 380,000 or so clones, about 90% observed once, and the top ten hold more than 1%. Germline-derived CDR1 and CDR2 are MGHRA and YSYEKL. V lost 1 base, J lost 4 bases, and 7 bases lay in between. CDR3 size: 13 residues. The sample consisted of peripheral blood. The sequence derives from a man in his forties with acute or convalescent COVID-19. This chain joins TRBV4-1 and TRBJ1-2; D gene unclear. CDR3 residues: CASSQAGGYGYTF. In nucleotides, the CDR3 is TGCGCCAGCAGCCAAGCGGGTGGCTATGGCTACACCTTC.